This record covers a single TCR beta chain. Authors' data handling: For nucleated cells, counts were estimated from reference gene primer amplification. Repertoires were generated with immunoSEQ multiplex PCR, while TCRdb's copy carries only in-frame clones and drops some. V and J calls and clone size are those listed in that table; D and trimming were worked out from the DNA. The repertoire includes 280,000 or so clones, 70% to 90% of them detected once, and 6% to 6.5% sits in the top ten. Participants came from about 24 US areas, aged roughly 18 to 95 years. Participant-given clinical history determined each cohort assignment. This sample was included in a study of blood T cell repertoires in COVID-19. Background on the study: Acute-phase and convalescent COVID-19 samples originated in the United States, Italy and Spain.

CDR3 length: 16 amino acids. V shed 0 bases and J 9 bases; nucleotides not matched to a gene: 9. CDR1 SGHRS and CDR2 YFSETQ come from the germline V gene. Sequenced: PBMCs or T cells enriched from blood (not recorded which). The chain joins TRBV5-1 to TRBJ2-1; 10 bases align to TRBD2. The sequence came from a woman in her thirties or forties who had recovered from COVID-19. The CDR3 is CASSLEASGSRGEQFF. The CDR3 region has the DNA TGCGCCAGCAGCTTGGAAGCTAGCGGGAGTCGGGGTGAGCAGTTCTTC.